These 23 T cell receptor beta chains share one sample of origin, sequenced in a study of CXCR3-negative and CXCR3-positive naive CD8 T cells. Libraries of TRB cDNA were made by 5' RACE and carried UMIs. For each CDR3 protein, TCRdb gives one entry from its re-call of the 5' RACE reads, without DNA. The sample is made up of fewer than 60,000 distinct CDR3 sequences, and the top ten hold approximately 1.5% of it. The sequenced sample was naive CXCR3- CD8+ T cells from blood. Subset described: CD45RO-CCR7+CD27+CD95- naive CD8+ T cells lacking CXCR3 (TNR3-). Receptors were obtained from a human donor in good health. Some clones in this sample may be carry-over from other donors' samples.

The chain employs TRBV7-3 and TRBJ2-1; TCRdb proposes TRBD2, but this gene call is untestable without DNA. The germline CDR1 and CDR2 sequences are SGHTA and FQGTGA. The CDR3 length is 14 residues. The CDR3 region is CASGSAGADNEQFF.

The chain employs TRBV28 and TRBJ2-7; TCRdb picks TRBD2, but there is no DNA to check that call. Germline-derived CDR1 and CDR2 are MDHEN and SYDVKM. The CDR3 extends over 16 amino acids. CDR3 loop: CASAGSGRKRSSEQYF. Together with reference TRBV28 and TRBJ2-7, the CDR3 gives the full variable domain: DVKVTQSSRYLVKRTGEKVFLECVQDMDHENMFWYRQDPGLGLRLIYFSYDVKMKEKGDIPEGYSVSREKKERFSLILESASTNQTSMYLCASAGSGRKRSSEQYFGPGTRLTVT.

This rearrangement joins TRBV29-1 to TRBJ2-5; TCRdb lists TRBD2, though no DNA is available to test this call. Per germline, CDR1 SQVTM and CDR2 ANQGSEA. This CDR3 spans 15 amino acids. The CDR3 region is CSVERSPFPQETQYF.

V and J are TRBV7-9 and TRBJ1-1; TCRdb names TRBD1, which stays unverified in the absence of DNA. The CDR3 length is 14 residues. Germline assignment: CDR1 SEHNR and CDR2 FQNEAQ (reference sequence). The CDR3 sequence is CASSLETENTEAFF.

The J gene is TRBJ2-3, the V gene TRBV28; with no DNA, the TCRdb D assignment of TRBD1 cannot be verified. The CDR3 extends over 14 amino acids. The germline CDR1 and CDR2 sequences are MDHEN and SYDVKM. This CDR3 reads CASSGTSSTDTQYF.

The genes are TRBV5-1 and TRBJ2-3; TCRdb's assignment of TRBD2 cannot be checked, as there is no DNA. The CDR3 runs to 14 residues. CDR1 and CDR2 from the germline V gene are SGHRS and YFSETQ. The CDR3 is CASSLEGVTDTQYF. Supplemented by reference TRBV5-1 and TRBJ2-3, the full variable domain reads KAGVTQTPRYLIKTRGQQVTLSCSPISGHRSVSWYQQTPGQGLQFLFEYFSETQRNKGNFPGRFSGRQFSNSRSEMNVSTLELGDSALYLCASSLEGVTDTQYFGPGTRLTVL.

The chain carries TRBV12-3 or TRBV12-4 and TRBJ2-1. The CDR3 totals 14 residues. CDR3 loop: CASSLALVGNEQFF.

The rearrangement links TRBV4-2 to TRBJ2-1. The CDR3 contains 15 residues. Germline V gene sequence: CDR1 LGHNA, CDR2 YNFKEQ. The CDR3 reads CASSQEYGTNNEQFF.

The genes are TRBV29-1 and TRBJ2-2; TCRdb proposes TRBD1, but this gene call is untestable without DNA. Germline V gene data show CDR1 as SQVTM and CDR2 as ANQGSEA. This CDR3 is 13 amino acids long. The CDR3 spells CSVRGVNTGELFF.

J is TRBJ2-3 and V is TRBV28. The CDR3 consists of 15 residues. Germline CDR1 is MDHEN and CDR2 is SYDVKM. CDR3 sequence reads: CASSFRTASTDTQYF.

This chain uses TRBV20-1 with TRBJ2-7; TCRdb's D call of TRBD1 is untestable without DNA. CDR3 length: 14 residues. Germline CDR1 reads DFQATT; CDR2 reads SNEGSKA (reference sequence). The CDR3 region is CSARGAGDWHEQYF.

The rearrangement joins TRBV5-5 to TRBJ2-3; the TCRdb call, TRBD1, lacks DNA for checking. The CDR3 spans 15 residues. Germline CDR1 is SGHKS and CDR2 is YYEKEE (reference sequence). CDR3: CASSFTGSSTDTQYF.

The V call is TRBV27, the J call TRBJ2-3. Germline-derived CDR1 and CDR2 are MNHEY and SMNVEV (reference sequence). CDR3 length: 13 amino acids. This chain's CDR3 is CASSSSGADTQYF.

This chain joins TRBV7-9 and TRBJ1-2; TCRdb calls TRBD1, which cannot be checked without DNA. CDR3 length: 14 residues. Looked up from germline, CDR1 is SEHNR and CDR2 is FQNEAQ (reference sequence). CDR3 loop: CASSGGQGNYGYTF.

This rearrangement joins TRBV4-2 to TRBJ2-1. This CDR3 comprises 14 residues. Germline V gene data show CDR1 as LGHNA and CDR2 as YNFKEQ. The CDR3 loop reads CASSQVGLANEQFF.

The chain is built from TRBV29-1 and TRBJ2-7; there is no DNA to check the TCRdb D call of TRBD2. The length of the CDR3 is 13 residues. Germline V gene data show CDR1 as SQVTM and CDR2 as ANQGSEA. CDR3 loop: CSARTSGSYEQYF.

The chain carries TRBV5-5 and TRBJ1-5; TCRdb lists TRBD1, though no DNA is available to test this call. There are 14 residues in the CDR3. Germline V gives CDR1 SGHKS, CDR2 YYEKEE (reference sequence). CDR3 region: CASSEGQGHQPQHF. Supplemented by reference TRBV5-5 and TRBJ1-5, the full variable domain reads DAGVTQSPTHLIKTRGQQVTLRCSPISGHKSVSWYQQVLGQGPQFIFQYYEKEERGRGNFPDRFSARQFPNYSSELNVNALLLGDSALYLCASSEGQGHQPQHFGDGTRLSIL.

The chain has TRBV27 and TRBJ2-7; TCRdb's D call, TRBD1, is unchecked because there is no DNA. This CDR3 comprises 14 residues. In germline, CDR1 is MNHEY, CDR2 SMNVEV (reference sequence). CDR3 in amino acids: CASSLGGPAYEQYF.

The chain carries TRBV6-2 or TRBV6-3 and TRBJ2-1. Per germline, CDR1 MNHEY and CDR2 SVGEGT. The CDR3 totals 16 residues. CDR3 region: CASSYLDSTVTGEQFF.

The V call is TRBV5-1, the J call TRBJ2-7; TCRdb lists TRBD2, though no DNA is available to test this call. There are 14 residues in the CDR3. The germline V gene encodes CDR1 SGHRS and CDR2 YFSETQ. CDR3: CASSGTGTEDEQYF.

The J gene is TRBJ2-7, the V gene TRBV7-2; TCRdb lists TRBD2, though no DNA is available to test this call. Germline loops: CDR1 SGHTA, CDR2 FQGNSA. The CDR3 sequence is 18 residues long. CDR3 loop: CASSLAYTSGRTGYEQYF.

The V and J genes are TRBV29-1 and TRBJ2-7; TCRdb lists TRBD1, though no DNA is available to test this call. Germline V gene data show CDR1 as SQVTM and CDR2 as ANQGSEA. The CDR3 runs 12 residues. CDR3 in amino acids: CSVGQNSYEQYF.

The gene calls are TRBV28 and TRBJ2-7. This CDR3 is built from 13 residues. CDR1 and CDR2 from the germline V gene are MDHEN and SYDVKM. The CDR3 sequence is CASGVRLTYEQYF.